This T cell receptor beta chain was sequenced for a study of shared clonotypes between healthy human individuals. Germline values: CDR1 SGHDT, CDR2 YYEEEE. The CDR3 extends over 15 amino acids. V lost 4 bases to trimming and J lost 1 base, with 14 bases between them. The repertoire was sequenced with immunoSEQ multiplex PCR; TCRdb's copy has only in-frame clones and lacks some. This sample carries 2 million to 2.5 million clones, approximately 93% of them seen once, and the ten largest clones take 0.39%. This clonotype was obtained from a man aged 18-30 years in good health. Some clones in this sample may be carry-over from other donors' samples. The sample was naive CD4+ T cells from PBMCs. Described subset: CD45RA+ positively selected. The chain carries TRBV5-6 and TRBJ2-5, with a weak D call TRBD2 (6 bases). CDR3 DNA: TGTGCCAGCAGCGTAGGACTAATCAGCCAAGAGACCCAGTACTTC. Translated, it gives CASSVGLISQETQYF.